Below, 17 T cell receptor beta chains from the same sample are listed, as sequenced in a study of cytomegalovirus exposure and HLA in healthy donors (dated by TCRdb to 2016 to 2017). The library came from the immunoSEQ multiplex PCR assay. The multiplex PCR relied on a mix of 60 forward primers for TCR Vbeta segments and 13 reverse primers for TCR Jbeta segments. TCRdb limited this immuneACCESS table to in-frame rearrangements with V and J called. A share of clones is missing; checked studies link under half to unresolved V genes, and the rest is unexplained. The sample contains some 120,000 clones, under 12% of them found a single time. The ten largest clones capture just over 4.5% of the sample. The specimen was PBMCs. The source of these receptors is a woman under 30 in good health and CMV-seropositive.

This clone appeared many times. The rearrangement links TRBV7-8 to TRBJ2-1; D is undetermined. Trimming pared 1 base from V and 5 bases from J, leaving 9 bases between. The CDR3 spans 14 residues. Germline values: CDR1 SGHVS, CDR2 FQNEAQ. The CDR3 region is CASSLGTRNNEQFF. Here the CDR3 DNA reads TGTGCCAGCAGCTTAGGAACGAGAAACAATGAGCAGTTCTTC.

The sample holds a few counts of this clone. The V call is TRBV28, the J call TRBJ1-5; no firm D call. The germline V gene has CDR1 MDHEN and CDR2 SYDVKM. The CDR3 spans 17 residues. With 1 base removed from V and 0 bases from J, the gap between germline ends came to 13 bases. Written as DNA, the CDR3 is TGTGCCAGCAGTTTATCAACAGTTACCCATAGCAATCAGCCCCAGCATTTT. Translation: CASSLSTVTHSNQPQHF.

Only a few counts were recorded for this clone. The chain recombines TRBV7-6 with TRBJ2-7; 9 bases are shared with TRBD1. The CDR3 runs to 15 residues. The trim removed 5 bases at V and 2 bases at J, leaving 7 bases unmatched. Germline assignment: CDR1 SGHVS and CDR2 FNYEAQ. Here the CDR3 DNA reads TGTGCCAGCAGCCCGGGGACAGGGAAAACCTACGAGCAGTACTTC. The encoded protein is CASSPGTGKTYEQYF. The entire variable domain, with the rest obtained from reference TRBV7-6 and TRBJ2-7, is as follows: GAGVSQSPRYKVTKRGQDVALRCDPISGHVSLYWYRQALGQGPEFLTYFNYEAQQDKSGLPNDRFSAERPEGSISTLTIQRTEQRDSAMYRCASSPGTGKTYEQYFGPGTRLTVT.

The genes are TRBV7-9 and TRBJ2-3, with 8 nucleotides matching TRBD2. Germline values: CDR1 SEHNR, CDR2 FQNEAQ (reference sequence). Trimming at V came to 5 bases and at J to 2 bases, leaving 15 bases not matched to a gene. The CDR3 extends over 18 amino acids. The CDR3 reads CASSKPPLLAGPTDTQYF. The DNA for the CDR3 is TGTGCCAGCAGCAAGCCCCCTCTGTTAGCGGGGCCCACAGATACGCAGTATTTT.

This clone was seen a handful of times. This chain joins TRBV21-1 and TRBJ2-2; the D call in the table, TRBD2, was not verified against the DNA. TRBV21-1 constitutes a pseudogene. This CDR3 has 19 amino acids. The CDR3: CASSKGKKTSGKDTGELFF. In DNA form, the CDR3 reads TGTGCCAGCAGCAAAGGAAAAAAGACTAGCGGGAAAGACACCGGGGAGCTGTTTTTT.

This clone was found a few times. The rearrangement uses TRBV18 and TRBJ1-1; no clear D gene. Germline CDR1 KGHSH, CDR2 LQKENI. The CDR3 contains 15 residues. V lost 3 bases to trimming and J lost 1 base, with 12 bases between them. CDR3 sequence (DNA): TGTGCCAGCTCACCCCGTGGGAGTGGGAACACTGAAGCTTTCTTT. Translation: CASSPRGSGNTEAFF.

This clone was recorded a few times. Here the CDR3 DNA reads TGCGCCAGCAGCAACTCAGGGGGAAACACTGAAGCTTTCTTT. Its protein is CASSNSGGNTEAFF. V and J are TRBV5-1 and TRBJ1-1, with 7 bases lining up with TRBD1. Germline CDR1 and CDR2: SGHRS and YFSETQ. Trimming took 4 bases from V and 2 from J; bases not matched to a gene: 5. This CDR3 has 14 residues.

The chain recombines TRBV19 with TRBJ1-2; perhaps TRBD1 as D (5 bases). V dropped 3 bases and J dropped 4 bases, with 9 bases sitting between them. The CDR3 sequence is 13 residues long. The germline V gene encodes CDR1 LNHDA and CDR2 SQIVND (reference sequence). CDR3 sequence reads: CASSILDTYGYTF. Here the CDR3 DNA reads TGTGCCAGTAGTATTCTGGACACCTATGGCTACACCTTC.

This clone was recorded a few times. CDR3 residues: CASSSRTREYTEAFF. The CDR3 DNA is TGTGCCAGCAGCTCCCGGACGCGGGAGTACACTGAAGCTTTCTTT. The V gene is TRBV13, the J gene TRBJ1-1; D uncertain. CDR3 length equals 15 residues. Germline V lookup: CDR1 PRHDT, CDR2 FYEKMQ (reference sequence). Trimming took 4 bases from V and 3 from J, leaving 15 bases between them.

This chain connects TRBV7-9 to TRBJ2-2; TRBD2 is a possible D gene (6 bases). Germline V CDR1 and CDR2: SEHNR, FQNEAQ (reference sequence). Trimming cost V 8 bases and J 6 bases, with 10 bases left between them. The CDR3 extends over 12 amino acids. CDR3: CASGPGAGELFF. The CDR3 region has the DNA TGTGCCAGCGGTCCGGGGGCCGGGGAGCTGTTTTTT.

The chain recombines TRBV19 with TRBJ2-7; TRBD2 is a possible D gene (6 bases). In germline, CDR1 is LNHDA, CDR2 SQIVND (reference sequence). This CDR3 region has 13 residues. V lost 5 bases and J lost 6, with 14 bases in between. CDR3 sequence: CASSPGLHFEQYF. The CDR3 DNA is TGTGCCAGTAGTCCGGGACTCCACTTCGAGCAGTACTTC.

The chain joins TRBV4-1 to TRBJ2-1; tentatively, D is TRBD2 (6 bases). CDR3 size: 12 residues. Germline V gives CDR1 MGHRA, CDR2 YSYEKL. V was shortened by 3 bases and J by 14 bases, with 14 bases between the two germline ends. The CDR3 loop reads CASSQEAGPEFF. The CDR3 coding sequence is TGCGCCAGCAGCCAGGAAGCGGGTCCTGAGTTCTTC.

The chain links TRBV28 to TRBJ2-2, with 9 bases that match TRBD2. Losses at the gene ends were 6 bases for V and 5 bases for J; bases not matched to a gene: 7. There are 15 residues in the CDR3. Germline V gene data show CDR1 as MDHEN and CDR2 as SYDVKM. The CDR3 DNA follows: TGTGCCAGCAGACCCGTAGCGGGAGAGACCGGGGAGCTGTTTTTT. It encodes CASRPVAGETGELFF.

Only a few counts were recorded for this clone. This chain links TRBV18 with TRBJ1-5; 7 positions match TRBD1. Germline lookup yields CDR1 KGHSH and CDR2 LQKENI. The CDR3 contains 13 residues. The V gene end was trimmed by 6 bases and the J gene end by 3 bases; junction bases not matched to a gene: 2. CDR3 nucleotides: TGTGCCAGCTCCGGGACAGACAATCAGCCCCAGCATTTT. Residues: CASSGTDNQPQHF. Drawing the rest from reference TRBV18 and TRBJ1-5, the complete variable domain is NAGVMQNPRHLVRRRGQEARLRCSPMKGHSHVYWYRQLPEEGLKFMVYLQKENIIDESGMPKERFSAEFPKEGPSILRIQQVVRGDSAAYFCASSGTDNQPQHFGDGTRLSIL.

This clone was seen a few times. The chain employs TRBV7-6 and TRBJ2-1, with 8 nucleotides matching TRBD1. V lost 5 bases and J lost 0; bases outside the gene matches: 6. Germline loops: CDR1 SGHVS, CDR2 FNYEAQ. The CDR3 consists of 16 residues. Written as DNA, the CDR3 is TGTGCCAGCAGCCAGGGGGCAGCGTACTCCTACAATGAGCAGTTCTTC. It encodes CASSQGAAYSYNEQFF.

V usage is TRBV7-9 and J usage is TRBJ1-1, with D unresolved. Trimming left V 5 bases short and J 2 bases short, with 9 bases between. The CDR3 extends over 13 amino acids. Per germline, CDR1 SEHNR and CDR2 FQNEAQ (reference sequence). The CDR3 sequence is CASSREINTEAFF. The CDR3 region has the DNA TGTGCCAGCAGCCGGGAAATTAACACTGAAGCTTTCTTT.

This rearrangement joins TRBV7-2 to TRBJ2-5; TRBD2 is a possible D gene (5 bases). The CDR3 extends over 16 amino acids. Trimming stripped 1 base from V and 5 bases from J, with 17 bases between. The germline V gene has CDR1 SGHTA and CDR2 FQGNSA. CDR3 nucleotides: TGTGCCAGCAGCTTAGGCGGGCCTAGCAGGTGGGAGACCCAGTACTTC. It translates to CASSLGGPSRWETQYF.